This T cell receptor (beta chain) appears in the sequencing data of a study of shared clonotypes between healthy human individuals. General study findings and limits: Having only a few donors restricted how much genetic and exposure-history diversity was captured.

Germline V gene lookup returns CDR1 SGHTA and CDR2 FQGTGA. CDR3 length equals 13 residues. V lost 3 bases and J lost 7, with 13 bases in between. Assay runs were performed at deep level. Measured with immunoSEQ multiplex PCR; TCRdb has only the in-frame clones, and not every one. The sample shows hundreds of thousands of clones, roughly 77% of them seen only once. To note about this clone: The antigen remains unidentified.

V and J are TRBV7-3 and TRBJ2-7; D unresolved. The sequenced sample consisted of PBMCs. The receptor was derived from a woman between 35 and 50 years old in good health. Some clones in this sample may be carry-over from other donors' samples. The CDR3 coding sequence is TGTGCCAGCAGCTTCACCCCGAGGCGAGAGCAGTACTTC. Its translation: CASSFTPRREQYF.